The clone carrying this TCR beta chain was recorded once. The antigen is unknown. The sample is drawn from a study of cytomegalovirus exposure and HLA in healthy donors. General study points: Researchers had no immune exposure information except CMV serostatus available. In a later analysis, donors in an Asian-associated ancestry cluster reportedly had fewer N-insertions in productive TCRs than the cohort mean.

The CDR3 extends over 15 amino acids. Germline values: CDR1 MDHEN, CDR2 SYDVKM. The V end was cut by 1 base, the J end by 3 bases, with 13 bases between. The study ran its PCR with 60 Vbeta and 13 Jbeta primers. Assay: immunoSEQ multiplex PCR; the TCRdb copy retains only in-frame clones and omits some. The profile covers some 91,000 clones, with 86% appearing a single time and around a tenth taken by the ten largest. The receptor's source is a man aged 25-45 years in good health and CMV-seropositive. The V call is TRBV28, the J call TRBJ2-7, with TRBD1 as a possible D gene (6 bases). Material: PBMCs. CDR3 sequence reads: CASSLSSGHLYEQYF. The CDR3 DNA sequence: TGTGCCAGCAGTTTATCCTCGGGACACCTCTACGAGCAGTACTTC.